This passage covers 26 T cell receptor beta chains from one sample sequenced in a study of quantifying T cell responses using KT2 cells. Study overall: cDNA was made from DNase-treated RNA using alpha and beta constant primers.

A single-stranded UMI oligo with SP2 sequence was ligated to cDNA 3' ends. An equimolar mix of RC1.1 and RC1.2 primed the beta chain across TRBC1 and TRBC2. TCRdb recomputed calls from the UMI-ligation and nested PCR reads with MiXCR, one row per CDR3 protein. The table records around 50,000 distinct CDR3 sequences, more than 9% of them present only once. The sample was PBMCs spiked with cells of the T cell clone KT2. Receptors were obtained from a human donor.

This sequence joins TRBV20-1 and TRBJ2-3, with TRBD2 identical over 9 bases. The CDR3 has 14 residues. J gave up 1 base and V 6 bases, and 5 bases lay outside the gene matches. Germline CDR1 reads DFQATT; CDR2 reads SNEGSKA (reference sequence). CDR3 nucleotide sequence: TGCAGTGCGGAGCGGGAGGTGGGCACAGATACGCAGTATTTT. It codes for CSAEREVGTDTQYF.

The sample holds a few counts of this clonotype. V gene TRBV12-5 combines with J gene TRBJ1-1; 12 positions match TRBD1. V shed 3 bases, J shed 4 bases, and the junction held 6 bases outside the gene matches. Germline loops: CDR1 LGHNT, CDR2 FRNRAP. The CDR3 totals 16 residues. The DNA of the CDR3 is TGTGCTAGTGGTTTCTCCCGGGACAGGGGGCTCACTGAAGCTTTCTTT. Translating it yields CASGFSRDRGLTEAFF.

The gene calls are TRBV30 and TRBJ1-5, with TRBD1 matching over 11 bases. Germline trimming cut 2 bases from V and 2 bases from J; bases unmatched to any gene: 5. The CDR3 is made up of 16 amino acids. The germline V gene has CDR1 GTSNPN and CDR2 SVGIG (reference sequence). This chain's CDR3 is CAWSPTGQGGNQPQHF. DNA for the CDR3: TGTGCCTGGAGTCCGACGGGACAGGGGGGCAATCAGCCCCAGCATTTT.

The V call is TRBV12-3 or TRBV12-4, the J call TRBJ1-5; the D gene is possibly TRBD1 (5 bases). V was trimmed by 3 bases and J by 0 bases, leaving 15 bases between them. The CDR3 is 17 amino acids. CDR3 DNA sequence: TGTGCCAGCAGTTTGAAGCCAGGGCAGTATAGCAATCAGCCCCAGCATTTT. This sequence encodes CASSLKPGQYSNQPQHF.

This chain links TRBV5-1 with TRBJ1-6, with TRBD1 as a possible D gene (6 bases). The germline V gene has CDR1 SGHRS and CDR2 YFSETQ. The CDR3 is made up of 14 amino acids. V lost 0 bases and J lost 7, with 8 bases in between. The CDR3 protein is CASSLDGTNSPLHF. CDR3 in DNA: TGCGCCAGCAGCTTGGATGGGACAAATTCACCCCTCCACTTT. The variable domain in full, with the rest retrieved from reference TRBV5-1 and TRBJ1-6, is KAGVTQTPRYLIKTRGQQVTLSCSPISGHRSVSWYQQTPGQGLQFLFEYFSETQRNKGNFPGRFSGRQFSNSRSEMNVSTLELGDSALYLCASSLDGTNSPLHFGNGTRLTVT.

The V call is TRBV20-1, the J call TRBJ2-3; 7 bases map to TRBD2. Germline CDR1 is DFQATT and CDR2 is SNEGSKA (reference sequence). CDR3 length: 15 amino acids. The CDR3 nucleotides are TGCAGCGCCGGAGGCGGGGGATCGGGCACAGATACGCAGTATTTT. Protein product: CSAGGGGSGTDTQYF.

This clonotype was detected a few times. V gene TRBV5-1 combines with J gene TRBJ2-7, with TRBD2 as a possible D gene (6 bases). Germline CDR1 SGHRS, CDR2 YFSETQ. The CDR3 runs to 16 residues. With 0 bases removed from V and 6 bases from J, the gap between germline ends came to 19 bases. CDR3: CASSLVGVPTSAEQYF. The CDR3, as DNA: TGCGCCAGCAGCTTGGTAGGCGTCCCGACTAGTGCCGAGCAGTACTTC. Looking up the rest from reference TRBV5-1 and TRBJ2-7 gives the full variable domain: KAGVTQTPRYLIKTRGQQVTLSCSPISGHRSVSWYQQTPGQGLQFLFEYFSETQRNKGNFPGRFSGRQFSNSRSEMNVSTLELGDSALYLCASSLVGVPTSAEQYFGPGTRLTVT.

This clonotype was seen only a few times. This chain joins TRBV7-9 and TRBJ2-1; D gene ambiguous. With 6 bases removed from V and 8 bases from J, the gap between germline ends came to 8 bases. This CDR3 has 11 amino acids. Germline V gene lookup returns CDR1 SEHNR and CDR2 FQNEAQ (reference sequence). Written as DNA, the CDR3 is TGTGCCAGCAGTCGGATGGATGAGCAGTTCTTC. Encoded protein: CASSRMDEQFF. Drawing the rest from reference TRBV7-9 and TRBJ2-1, the complete variable domain is DTGVSQNPRHKITKRGQNVTFRCDPISEHNRLYWYRQTLGQGPEFLTYFQNEAQLEKSRLLSDRFSAERPKGSFSTLEIQRTEQGDSAMYLCASSRMDEQFFGPGTRLTVL.

The table lists this clonotype with a few counts. The chain links TRBV20-1 to TRBJ2-7, with 8 bases matching TRBD2. Germline V lookup: CDR1 DFQATT, CDR2 SNEGSKA (reference sequence). The CDR3 loop spans 18 amino acids. Trimming removed 7 bases from V and 0 bases from J; junction bases left unmatched: 20. CDR3 nucleotide sequence: TGCAGTGTTCCGAGGAGGCGGGGGGACTTAAGGAGCTCCTACGAGCAGTACTTC. The encoded protein is CSVPRRRGDLRSSYEQYF.

The V gene is TRBV20-1, the J gene TRBJ1-1, with a possible D match to TRBD1 (5 bases). Between the trimmed V and J ends, which lost 3 bases and 3 bases, there was a span of 11 bases. This CDR3 is 13 amino acids long. The germline gives CDR1 DFQATT, CDR2 SNEGSKA (reference sequence). In DNA form, the CDR3 reads TGCAGTGCTAGGAGGGGCAGGGACACTGAAGCTTTCTTT. Its protein product is CSARRGRDTEAFF.

The chain combines TRBV3-1 with TRBJ2-7, with 7 nucleotides matching TRBD2. Germline values: CDR1 LGHDT, CDR2 YNNKEL (reference sequence). The V and J ends lost 3 bases and 7 bases, in that order; junction bases with no gene match: 15. The CDR3 is made up of 16 amino acids. CDR3 DNA: TGTGCCAGCAGCCAGAGCGGGCCCGCGGGAGCGGAAGAGCAGTACTTC. Its protein is CASSQSGPAGAEEQYF.

This clonotype has a count of ten or more. This chain links TRBV24-1 with TRBJ1-1; no reliable D call. Trimming shortened V by 2 bases and J by 2 bases, and 8 bases separated the two germline ends. Germline V CDR1 and CDR2: KGHDR, SFDVKD. CDR3 length equals 14 residues. This CDR3 reads CATSDSRDNTEAFF. CDR3 sequence (DNA): TGTGCCACCAGTGATTCGAGGGATAACACTGAAGCTTTCTTT.

This clonotype was seen repeatedly, ten times or more. The chain uses TRBV7-2 and TRBJ2-7, with 13 bases fitting TRBD2. The CDR3 has 13 amino acids. The V gene's germline CDR1 is SGHTA and CDR2 FQGNSA. In nucleotides, the CDR3 is TGTGCCAGCAGCCCTACTAGCGGGAGGGCGCAGGAGGTC. Residues: CASSPTSGRAQEV.

This clonotype was seen repeatedly, ten times or more. V gene TRBV11-1 combines with J gene TRBJ2-3; no clear D gene. V lost 5 bases and J 2 bases, leaving 11 bases between the germline ends. This CDR3 is built from 14 residues. Germline V gives CDR1 SGHAT, CDR2 FQDESV (reference sequence). Here the CDR3 reads CASSPRVYTDTQYF. As DNA, the CDR3 is TGTGCCAGCAGCCCACGGGTCTACACAGATACGCAGTATTTT.

The chain uses TRBV6-1 and TRBJ2-2, with 10 bases that match TRBD1. There are 18 residues in the CDR3. Germline V gene data show CDR1 as MNHNS and CDR2 as SASEGT. V trimming: 3 bases; J trimming: 1 base; junction bases outside the gene matches: 8. The CDR3, as DNA: TGTGCCAGCAGTGACACATTGACAGGGGGCGAGAACACCGGGGAGCTGTTTTTT. This gives the protein CASSDTLTGGENTGELFF.

This clonotype has at least ten counts. The chain employs TRBV6-5 and TRBJ2-7, with a weak D call TRBD2 (5 bases). The CDR3 totals 15 residues. The germline V gene has CDR1 MNHEY and CDR2 SVGAGI. V was clipped by 0 bases and J by 4 bases, with 13 bases between them. CDR3 amino acids: CASSYSRVALYEQYF. CDR3 in DNA: TGTGCCAGCAGTTACTCGAGGGTAGCTCTGTACGAGCAGTACTTC.

The chain uses TRBV11-2 and TRBJ1-1; D unclear. CDR1 and CDR2 (germline): SGHAT, FQNNGV. Trimming shortened V by 1 base and J by 4 bases, and 7 bases separated the two germline ends. The CDR3 contains 13 residues. The chain's CDR3 is CASSLGLGTEAFF. In nucleotides, the CDR3 is TGTGCCAGCAGCTTAGGGCTGGGCACTGAAGCTTTCTTT.

This clonotype has more than one count but fewer than ten. The rearrangement joins TRBV29-1 to TRBJ2-1, with a weak D call TRBD1 (5 bases). This CDR3 spans 10 amino acids. Germline loops: CDR1 SQVTM, CDR2 ANQGSEA. V dropped 6 bases and J dropped 13 bases, with 13 bases sitting between them. For the CDR3, the DNA is TGCAGCGTACCCTTCGACAGACAGTTCTTC. This codes for CSVPFDRQFF.

Ten or more counts support this clonotype. The chain is built from TRBV20-1 and TRBJ2-3; D is undetermined. CDR1 is DFQATT and CDR2 is SNEGSKA in the germline V gene (reference sequence). The CDR3 extends over 12 amino acids. V was clipped by 6 bases and J by 1 base, with 8 bases between them. The CDR3 protein is CSADLGTDTQYF. For the CDR3, the DNA is TGCAGTGCCGACCTGGGCACAGATACGCAGTATTTT.

Only a few counts were recorded for this clonotype. The final CDR3 position lacks the conserved phenylalanine or tryptophan, pointing to a likely read error. The V and J genes are TRBV20-1 and TRBJ2-7; TRBD2 matches at 7 bases. The CDR3 length is 15 residues. Trimming took 3 bases from V and 3 from J; bases not matched to a gene: 11. Germline V lookup: CDR1 DFQATT, CDR2 SNEGSKA (reference sequence). CDR3 sequence: CSASIADERDYEQYL. CDR3 in DNA: TGCAGTGCTAGCATAGCGGACGAGCGGGACTACGAGCAGTACCTC.

The chain has TRBV12-3 or TRBV12-4 and TRBJ1-1; 7 bases map to TRBD1. This CDR3 region has 15 residues. V trimming: 3 bases; J trimming: 7 bases; junction bases outside the gene matches: 11. Written as DNA, the CDR3 is TGTGCCAGCAGTTTGGTCGGGCAGGGGGTTGGTGAAGCTTTCTTT. It translates to CASSLVGQGVGEAFF.

This chain connects TRBV7-6 to TRBJ2-2; D may be TRBD2 (6 bases). V was cut by 2 bases and J by 4 bases, with 14 bases left in between. The CDR3 runs to 16 residues. In germline, CDR1 is SGHVS, CDR2 FNYEAQ. The CDR3 DNA sequence: TGTGCCAGCAGCTTATCCCCGGGACTCACCACCGGGGAGCTGTTTTTT. Its translation is CASSLSPGLTTGELFF.

This rearrangement joins TRBV12-3 or TRBV12-4 to TRBJ2-7, with D possibly matching TRBD2 (5 bases). The CDR3 runs 13 residues. Trimming removed 9 bases at V and 2 bases at J, with 14 bases between. The DNA of the CDR3 is TGTGCCAGTTCATCCGGGGAAACCTACGAGCAGTACTTC. Its protein product is CASSSGETYEQYF.

The rearrangement joins TRBV6-2 or TRBV6-3 to TRBJ2-7; possible D gene TRBD1, 6 bases. In germline, CDR1 is MNHEY, CDR2 SVGEGT. V lost 6 bases and J 2 bases, leaving 14 bases between the germline ends. This CDR3 contains 14 residues. The CDR3 sequence: CASRPQGWAYEQYF. CDR3 nucleotides: TGTGCCAGCAGGCCCCAGGGGTGGGCCTACGAGCAGTACTTC.

There are many counts of this clonotype. V usage is TRBV5-5 and J usage is TRBJ2-1; a weak D match, TRBD2 (6 bases). This CDR3 is 15 amino acids long. V gave up 0 bases and J gave up 2 bases, with 9 bases separating them. Germline V gene sequence: CDR1 SGHKS, CDR2 YYEKEE (reference sequence). CDR3 loop: CASSLGLGTYNEQFF. The DNA for the CDR3 is TGTGCCAGCAGCTTGGGACTAGGGACCTACAATGAGCAGTTCTTC.

This chain links TRBV24-1 with TRBJ2-5, with 8 bases matching TRBD1. The CDR3 spans 15 residues. V shed 4 bases, J shed 10 bases, and the junction held 13 bases outside the gene matches. Germline V lookup: CDR1 KGHDR, CDR2 SFDVKD. CDR3 in amino acids: CATSEPGQAKVGQYF. CDR3 DNA: TGTGCCACCAGTGAGCCGGGACAGGCGAAGGTTGGCCAGTACTTC.